This T cell receptor (beta chain) originates from a study of T cells in Graves' hyperthyroidism and ophthalmopathy (dated by TCRdb to the late 2010s). Regarding the research as a whole: To identify TCR V-J signatures that set the groups apart, the researchers used a discovery cohort of about a hundred patients, made up of around 40 with Graves' ophthalmopathy and 57 with stable Graves' hyperthyroidism. An independent validation cohort of fewer than 20 hyperthyroidism patients and 17 patients who later progressed to ophthalmopathy tested prospective prediction of ophthalmopathy. Thyroid tissue and blood T-cell repertoires from roughly 6 Graves' hyperthyroidism patients were also compared in the study. The roughly 91 discovery patients were randomly split 7:3 into training and test sets. After blood sampling, hyperthyroidism patients were treated with methimazole at a starting dose of 30 mg daily, and ophthalmopathy patients were treated with high-dose intravenous methylprednisolone. TCR Vbeta CDR3 sequencing of 120 to 150 peripheral blood samples (around 45 ophthalmopathy, around 80 hyperthyroidism and approximately 17 progressor patients) is reported in the paper. The study at large found these results: No statistical method was used to fix the sample size in advance, and group allocation was not hidden from the investigators. Most expanded thyroid clonotypes (frequency above 0.001) were also detected in blood, suggesting blood repertoires may reflect thyroid immune responses. A 13 V-J signature model separated ophthalmopathy from stable hyperthyroidism, with approximately 87% sensitivity and 81% to 83% specificity in cross-validation and 80%/75% in testing. In validation, the model predicted progression to ophthalmopathy with roughly 70% sensitivity and about 72% specificity, a median of around six months before onset.

CDR1 and CDR2 (PRHDT, FYEKMQ) derive from the germline V gene (reference sequence). The junction shows trimming of 5 bases on V and 4 bases on J, plus 14 bases between the germline ends. The CDR3 covers 14 residues, taking in both the cysteine and the phenylalanine. Left in the record is the CDR3 DNA by itself, 42 bases read in frame from the first base. Ten or more counts support this clonotype. Its antigen has not been determined. Per-base quality was not reported, and no clone a single base away is much larger than it. The TCR beta CDR3 regions were amplified from RNA transcripts. The first round of RT-PCR for the TCR CDR3 was performed with the HTBI primer set and the Qiagen OneStep RT-PCR kit. Libraries were constructed in a second round of multiplex PCR, after which size selection and purification were performed. The libraries were sequenced on an Illumina HiSeq2000 using paired-end 100 bp reads. Turning to the authors' computational methods: SOAPnuke was used to process the raw data, throwing out any read that contained adapters or uncalled bases, had a mean Phred below 15, or lacked an exact constant-primer or identifier match. COPE v1.2.5 was used to merge the high-quality paired reads, and each unique nucleotide sequence was defined as a clonotype. Clonotypes were aligned to IMGT TRBV, TRBD and TRBJ reference segments using MiTCR v1.1. Analysis was restricted to V-J combinations with a frequency above 0.0001, which covered about 99% of repertoires. The TCS score was defined as F50 (clonal expansion) divided by E x V (chaos), with BLOSUM62-based TCRdist calculated between CDR3 peptides within each V-J. Welch's t-statistics and random forest reduced approximately 520 V-J features to roughly 13, which were used in a naive Bayes classifier (R e1071). Thyroid-blood repertoire similarity was quantified with the Morisita-Horn index. TCRdb applied fastp at Q25 and MiXCR to the public reads, then kept only in-frame beta chains. Entries that share a CDR3 protein sequence are merged under the most common genes and DNA. TCRdb assigned the V and J calls; the authors' analysis was not used. The sample has approximately 500,000 distinct CDR3 sequences on record, roughly 50% of them singletons. About 8.3% of the sample lies in the top ten.

A patient counted as having stable Graves' hyperthyroidism if no progression to ophthalmopathy occurred over 18 months of follow-up. Hyperthyroidism patients were newly diagnosed, with disease duration under 2 months, and aged 18 to 65 years. The study excluded patients with uncontrolled infections, other autoimmune diseases, pregnancy or lactation. Clinical symptoms, serum thyroxine and TRAb, thyroid ultrasound, and orbital computed tomography formed the basis for the diagnoses. Total RNA was extracted using Trizol reagent, and RNA quality was assessed on an Agilent 2100 Bioanalyzer. The sample comprised peripheral blood or thyroid tissue (not recorded which). The clonotype originates from a woman between 18 and 29 years old with Graves' hyperthyroidism. The chain links TRBV13 with TRBJ1-2, with the D gene uncertain. Here the CDR3 is given as CASSARGVFYGYTF. The DNA is TGTGCCAGCAGCGCTCGTGGAGTTTTCTATGGCTACACCTTC.